The 23 T cell receptor beta chains presented below share a single source sample, sequenced in a study of blood T cell repertoires in COVID-19. Repertoires were generated with immunoSEQ multiplex PCR, while TCRdb's copy carries only in-frame clones and drops some. The sample has about 200,000 clones, roughly 79% seen once. The sequenced material came from peripheral blood. All receptors derive from a human donor with acute or convalescent COVID-19. The donor label of this sample is uncertain.

The V call is TRBV7-2, the J call TRBJ2-3; 8 bases are shared with TRBD2. Germline V gives CDR1 SGHTA, CDR2 FQGNSA. The CDR3 totals 15 residues. After removal of 7 bases from V and 7 bases from J, the junction contained 13 bases not matched to a gene. The CDR3 region is CASTPRGAAGNTQYF. CDR3 sequence (DNA): TGTGCCAGCACCCCGCGGGGGGCTGCGGGAAATACGCAGTATTTT.

V is TRBV5-4 and J is TRBJ2-7; maybe TRBD2 (5 bases). The germline V gene has CDR1 SGHNT and CDR2 YYREEE (reference sequence). CDR3 length: 14 residues. Trimming pared 4 bases from V and 0 bases from J, leaving 11 bases between. The CDR3 loop reads CASSQDSNSYEQYF. DNA of the CDR3: TGTGCCAGCAGCCAGGACTCAAACTCCTACGAGCAGTACTTC.

The sample holds a few counts of this clone. This chain joins TRBV18 and TRBJ1-1, with D perhaps matching TRBD1 (6 bases). CDR1 KGHSH and CDR2 LQKENI come from the germline V gene. Trimming stripped 4 bases from V and 3 bases from J, with 12 bases between. This CDR3 contains 14 residues. The CDR3, as DNA: TGTGCCAGCTCACGCCAGGGGAGGGACACTGAAGCTTTCTTT. Translated, it gives CASSRQGRDTEAFF.

The V call is TRBV4-2, the J call TRBJ1-1; D is uncertain. The CDR3 spans 13 residues. The germline V gene has CDR1 LGHNA and CDR2 YNFKEQ. V lost 0 bases and J 6 bases, leaving 8 bases between the germline ends. The CDR3 region has the DNA TGTGCCAGCAGCCAAGATAGGAGGGCTGAAGCTTTCTTT. Translated: CASSQDRRAEAFF.

This clone has just one count. The chain has TRBV7-9 and TRBJ2-2; TRBD2 agrees at 9 bases. Per germline, CDR1 SEHNR and CDR2 FQNEAQ (reference sequence). Trimming took 6 bases from V and 7 from J; bases not matched to a gene: 18. The CDR3 is 18 residues long. The CDR3 sequence is CASSEPLGLAGGGGELFF. In DNA form, the CDR3 reads TGTGCCAGCAGTGAGCCACTGGGACTAGCCGGAGGGGGCGGGGAGCTGTTTTTT.

This rearrangement joins TRBV7-9 to TRBJ2-3; TRBD2 aligns across 8 bases. V lost 4 bases, J lost 14 bases, and 14 bases stayed unmatched. The germline gives CDR1 SEHNR, CDR2 FQNEAQ (reference sequence). CDR3 length: 14 amino acids. For the CDR3, the DNA is TGTGCCAGCAGCTCCCCCTGGGTAGCGGGGACCGGGTATTTT. As protein: CASSSPWVAGTGYF.

This clone is a singleton in its sample. The J gene is TRBJ2-7, the V gene TRBV11-3; 8 bases line up with TRBD1. The J segment lost 2 bases and the V segment lost 5 bases, leaving 2 bases of the junction unmatched. Germline CDR1 and CDR2: SGHNT and YENEEA. The CDR3 runs to 13 residues. Written as DNA, the CDR3 is TGTGCCAGCAGCGCGACAGGGGCCTACGAGCAGTACTTC. Protein sequence: CASSATGAYEQYF.

V gene TRBV10-3 combines with J gene TRBJ2-7; 8 bases line up with TRBD1. Germline CDR1 reads ENHRY; CDR2 reads SYGVKD. J gave up 9 bases and V 0 bases, and 10 bases lay outside the gene matches. This CDR3 has 15 amino acids. The CDR3, as DNA: TGTGCCATCAGTGAGTCGACAGGGGCGGACTCAGGGCAGTACTTC. Its protein is CAISESTGADSGQYF.

The chain recombines TRBV5-1 with TRBJ2-1, with 7 bases that match TRBD1. The CDR3 length is 14 residues. Losses at the gene ends were 4 bases for V and 10 bases for J; bases not matched to a gene: 11. Germline-derived CDR1 and CDR2 are SGHRS and YFSETQ. The CDR3 coding sequence is TGCGCCAGCAGCGATCGGACAGGAGCGGACGAGCAGTTCTTC. This encodes CASSDRTGADEQFF.

The V call is TRBV6-5, the J call TRBJ1-6, with TRBD1 matching 9 bases. Germline V gene sequence: CDR1 MNHEY, CDR2 SVGAGI. The CDR3 is 16 amino acids. Trimming took 0 bases from V and 10 from J; bases not matched to a gene: 7. CDR3 protein: CASSYSVTGGRSPLHF. The CDR3 bases are TGTGCCAGCAGTTACTCGGTAACAGGGGGCCGCTCACCCCTCCACTTT.

This CDR3 is CASSPLQGANVLTF. DNA of the CDR3: TGTGCCAGCTCACCACTACAGGGGGCCAACGTCCTGACTTTC. The rearrangement links TRBV18 to TRBJ2-6; no clear D. V lost 1 base to trimming and J lost 4 bases, with 5 bases between them. The CDR3 spans 14 residues. Germline V gene sequence: CDR1 KGHSH, CDR2 LQKENI. The variable domain in full, completed from reference TRBV18 and TRBJ2-6, reads NAGVMQNPRHLVRRRGQEARLRCSPMKGHSHVYWYRQLPEEGLKFMVYLQKENIIDESGMPKERFSAEFPKEGPSILRIQQVVRGDSAAYFCASSPLQGANVLTFGAGSRLTVL.

The chain combines TRBV11-3 with TRBJ1-2, with TRBD1 matching 9 bases. The junction had 6 bases not matched to a gene; V was cut back by 3 bases and J by 7 bases. The CDR3 contains 14 residues. In germline, CDR1 is SGHNT, CDR2 YENEEA. The CDR3 region has the DNA TGTGCCAGCAGCTTTCCGGGACAGGGCCTTGGCTACACCTTC. Translating gives CASSFPGQGLGYTF.

The chain recombines TRBV6-6 with TRBJ1-6; 7 bases align to TRBD1. Germline V CDR1 and CDR2: MNHNY, SVGAGI (reference sequence). The CDR3 totals 15 residues. The junction had 5 bases not matched to a gene; V was cut back by 0 bases and J by 9 bases. The CDR3 loop reads CASSYSEGAASPLHF. DNA for the CDR3: TGTGCCAGCAGTTACTCAGAGGGGGCAGCTTCACCCCTCCACTTT.

CDR3 in DNA: TGTGCCAGCAGCCGCGCCGGGACAGCGAACACCGGGGAGCTGTTTTTT. Protein product: CASSRAGTANTGELFF. V gene TRBV9 combines with J gene TRBJ2-2, with TRBD1 matching 7 bases. The CDR3 has 16 amino acids. V was clipped by 4 bases and J by 0 bases; unmatched bases: 6. Germline CDR1 SGDLS, CDR2 YYNGEE.

The chain carries TRBV10-3 and TRBJ1-6; 10 bases line up with TRBD1. Germline CDR1 reads ENHRY; CDR2 reads SYGVKD. V lost 5 bases to trimming and J lost 6 bases; unmatched junction nucleotides: 4. The CDR3 extends over 15 amino acids. DNA for the CDR3: TGTGCCATCAGTCCCCGGACAGGGGGTAATTCACCCCTCCACTTT. It yields the protein CAISPRTGGNSPLHF.

A single count supports this clone. The chain uses TRBV10-3 and TRBJ1-1; TRBD1 aligns across 9 bases. The CDR3 totals 13 residues. V trimming: 7 bases; J trimming: 4 bases; junction bases outside the gene matches: 4. Germline assignment: CDR1 ENHRY and CDR2 SYGVKD. The CDR3 region has the DNA TGTGCCATCACCACAGGGGGCGGCACTGAAGCTTTCTTT. Its protein product is CAITTGGGTEAFF.

This sequence joins TRBV3-1 (or the pseudogene TRBV3-2) and TRBJ2-5; D remains unclear. Germline lookup yields CDR1 LGHDT and CDR2 YNNKEL (reference sequence). V lost 11 bases, J lost 5 bases, and 18 bases lay in between. The CDR3 has 13 residues. The CDR3 DNA is TGTGCCTCACGGGTGGGTAAGACTGAGACCCAGTACTTC. Translating it yields CASRVGKTETQYF.

The chain's CDR3 is CASSGGASPHNEQFF. In DNA, the CDR3 is TGTGCCAGCAGTGGGGGAGCCTCACCGCACAATGAGCAGTTCTTC. The gene calls are TRBV2 and TRBJ2-1, with D possibly being TRBD2 (5 bases). The CDR3 consists of 15 residues. V dropped 4 bases and J dropped 5 bases, with 15 bases sitting between them. In germline, CDR1 is SNHLY, CDR2 FYNNEI. Full variable domain (outside the CDR3, taken from reference TRBV2 and TRBJ2-1): EPEVTQTPSHQVTQMGQEVILRCVPISNHLYFYWYRQILGQKVEFLVSFYNNEISEKSEIFDDQFSVERPDGSNFTLKIRSTKLEDSAMYFCASSGGASPHNEQFFGPGTRLTVL.

The rearrangement links TRBV24-1 to TRBJ1-2; the D gene is possibly TRBD1 (6 bases). Germline V gene sequence: CDR1 KGHDR, CDR2 SFDVKD. This CDR3 has 15 amino acids. V dropped 2 bases and J dropped 4 bases, with 13 bases sitting between them. CDR3 in amino acids: CATSDSAQGFYGYTF. The CDR3 DNA sequence: TGTGCCACCAGTGATTCGGCACAGGGATTCTATGGCTACACCTTC.

The chain is built from TRBV2 and TRBJ2-7, with D perhaps TRBD1 (6 bases). In germline, CDR1 is SNHLY, CDR2 FYNNEI. The CDR3 has 13 amino acids. Trimming removed 4 bases from V and 6 bases from J, with 13 bases in between. CDR3: CASSVGQGTEQYF. CDR3 coding DNA: TGTGCCAGCAGTGTTGGGCAGGGGACCGAGCAGTACTTC.

The chain combines TRBV7-3 with TRBJ2-3; possibly TRBD2 for D (6 bases). V was cut by 3 bases and J by 2 bases, with 9 bases left in between. The CDR3 extends over 14 amino acids. Germline CDR1 and CDR2: SGHTA and FQGTGA. The CDR3 DNA reads TGTGCCAGCAGCTTGAGCGGGTTCACAGATACGCAGTATTTT. Amino acids: CASSLSGFTDTQYF.

This chain joins TRBV3-1 (or the pseudogene TRBV3-2) and TRBJ2-7; 7 positions match TRBD2. V lost 6 bases and J lost 5; bases outside the gene matches: 16. The CDR3 runs 16 residues. From germline, CDR1 is LGHDT and CDR2 YNNKEL (reference sequence). CDR3 bases: TGTGCCAGCAGTCCCGGGACTACTCAACTAATAGACGAGCAGTACTTC. As protein: CASSPGTTQLIDEQYF.

J is TRBJ2-3 and V is TRBV7-3; D call uncertain. The CDR3 totals 15 residues. The V end lost 5 bases, the J end lost 6 bases, and 18 bases lay between the germline ends. Germline values: CDR1 SGHTA, CDR2 FQGTGA. The CDR3 nucleotides are TGTGCCAGCAGCAGGCGCTCCGGCATGGAGGATACGCAGTATTTT. Protein: CASSRRSGMEDTQYF.